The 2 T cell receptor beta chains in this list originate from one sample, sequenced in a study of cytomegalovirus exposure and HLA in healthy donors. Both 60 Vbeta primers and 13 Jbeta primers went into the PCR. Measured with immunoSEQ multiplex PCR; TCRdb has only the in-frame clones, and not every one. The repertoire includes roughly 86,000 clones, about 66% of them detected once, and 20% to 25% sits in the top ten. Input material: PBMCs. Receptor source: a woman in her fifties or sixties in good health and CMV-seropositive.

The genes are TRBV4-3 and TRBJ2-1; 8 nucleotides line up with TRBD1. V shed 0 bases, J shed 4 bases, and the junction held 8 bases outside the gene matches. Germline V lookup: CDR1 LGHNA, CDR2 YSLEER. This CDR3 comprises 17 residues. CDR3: CASSQEELGQEYNEQFF. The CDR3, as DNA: TGCGCCAGCAGCCAAGAAGAACTGGGACAGGAATACAATGAGCAGTTCTTC.

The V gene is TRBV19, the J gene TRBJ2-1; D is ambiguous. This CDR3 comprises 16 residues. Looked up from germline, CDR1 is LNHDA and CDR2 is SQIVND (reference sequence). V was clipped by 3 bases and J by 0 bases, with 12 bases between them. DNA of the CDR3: TGTGCCAGTAGTATCTCCCTGGGCAGCTCCTACAATGAGCAGTTCTTC. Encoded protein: CASSISLGSSYNEQFF.